The rows below give T cell receptor beta chains drawn from one sample of a study of T cells after posttransplantation cyclophosphamide. Profiled with immunoSEQ multiplex PCR; TCRdb holds only in-frame clones, not every one. The sample shows around 22,000 clones, about 86% of them seen only once. Sequenced here: PBMCs, sampled after allogeneic stem cell transplant with posttransplant cyclophosphamide. All receptors come from a female patient younger than 45 who received an allogeneic stem cell transplant from an unrelated donor, was CMV-positive, and had no GVHD. Some of the T cells may derive from the graft donor. Both conserved end residues are part of each CDR3. The D gene is left open where the match is weak. Size values are once, few and many counts, or a class for expanded clones, and some rows have none.

clone_size j_call v_call d_call cdr3_nt cdr3_aa
- TRBJ2-1 TRBV5-4 - TGTGCCAGCAGCCCCCTAGCATCGGCGGGGACCTCCTACAATGAGCAGTTCTTC CASSPLASAGTSYNEQFF
- TRBJ2-4 TRBV7-2 TRBD2 TGTGCCACCCGACGGGGAGGGAAAGCCAAAAACATTCAGTACTTC CATRRGGKAKNIQYF
- TRBJ2-5 TRBV27 TRBD1 TGTGCCAGCAGTCCACGCACCCTCTGGGACAGCAAAGAGACCCAGTACTTC CASSPRTLWDSKETQYF
few TRBJ1-1 TRBV28 - TGTGCCAGCAGTTTATACAGGGACCCCACTGAAGCTTTCTTT CASSLYRDPTEAFF
- TRBJ1-1 TRBV9 TRBD1 TGTGCCAGCAGCGTAGTGTCGTCGGGACAGCAAGCTTTCTTT CASSVVSSGQQAFF
- TRBJ2-5 TRBV9 - TGTGCCAGCAGCGATTTCTCGGGGACCCAGTACTTC CASSDFSGTQYF
- TRBJ1-6 TRBV10-1 - TGCGCCAGCAAAGGACAGCCCCAACTGGTTAATTCACCCCTCCACTTT CASKGQPQLVNSPLHF
- TRBJ1-4 TRBV5-4 - TGTGCCAGCAGCTTGGGTCCAGGGCATAATGAAAAACTGTTTTTT CASSLGPGHNEKLFF
few TRBJ2-2 TRBV2 - TGTGCCAGCCTGCAGGGCCCAGGGGCCGGGGAGCTGTTTTTT CASLQGPGAGELFF
once TRBJ2-1 TRBV4-1 - TGCGCCAGCAGCCAACCCATCCAGGGCTATGAGCAGTTCTTC CASSQPIQGYEQFF
- TRBJ1-1 TRBV27 TRBD1 TGTGCCAGCAGTTCCCCCTGGACAGGATCGCCGGAAGCTTTCTTT CASSSPWTGSPEAFF
- TRBJ2-5 TRBV7-2 TRBD1 TGTGCCAGCAGCCCAATAAACAGGGGGGTGCAAGAGACCCAGTACTTC CASSPINRGVQETQYF
- TRBJ2-7 TRBV4-1 - TGCGCCAGCAGCCACGGCCGTGTCGGTGGTAGCCTCTACGAGCAGTACTTC CASSHGRVGGSLYEQYF
- TRBJ2-3 TRBV9 - TGTGCCAGCAGCGCATTCAGGGCCCTTGATACGCAGTATTTT CASSAFRALDTQYF
- TRBJ1-6 TRBV7-3 - TGTGCCAGCAGCTCACAGGGTGGGTCACCCCTCCACTTT CASSSQGGSPLHF
- TRBJ2-2 TRBV4-3 - TGCGCCAGCAGCCAAGATCGGGTCCGAGATTTGGCCGGGGAGCTGTTTTTT CASSQDRVRDLAGELFF
- TRBJ2-2 TRBV7-9 TRBD1 TGTGCCAGCAGCCCCCTCCTGGGACAGGGGACCGGGGAGCTGTTTTTT CASSPLLGQGTGELFF
- TRBJ1-5 TRBV27 - TGTGCCAGCAGTTTATCGATGGGCACAGGGCACCTTAGCAATCAGCCCCAGCATTTT CASSLSMGTGHLSNQPQHF
once TRBJ1-4 TRBV4-2 - TGTGCCAGCAGCCAAAAACAGGGCCCCTTGGCTAATGAAAAACTGTTTTTT CASSQKQGPLANEKLFF
- TRBJ2-7 TRBV6-6 TRBD1 TGTGCCAGCACCTCAGCGCGGGACAGGTCGCCCTACGAGCAGTACTTC CASTSARDRSPYEQYF
- TRBJ1-2 TRBV2 - TGTGCCAGCACCGCTCTAGGCAGGGAGGGTGGCTACACCTTC CASTALGREGGYTF
- TRBJ1-1 TRBV28 - TGTGCCAGCAGTTTCGCGCCTATGAACACTGAAGCTTTCTTT CASSFAPMNTEAFF
once TRBJ1-4 TRBV28 - TGTGCCAGCAGTTTAGTATCGGGAATTGCAACTAATGAAAAACTGTTTTTT CASSLVSGIATNEKLFF
once TRBJ2-7 TRBV19 - TGTGCCAGTAGTATAGATCCCACGGGTGAGCAGTACTTC CASSIDPTGEQYF
few TRBJ2-1 TRBV10-3 TRBD2 TGTGCCATCAGTTCTGAAAGCGGGGGGTTCCACAATGAGCAGTTCTTC CAISSESGGFHNEQFF
once TRBJ2-7 TRBV15 TRBD1 TGTGCCACCAGCAGGGACGACAGGGGGTCCTACGAGCAGTACTTC CATSRDDRGSYEQYF
- TRBJ2-7 TRBV18 TRBD1 TGTGCCAGCTCACACCGGGACAGGGGGCTCTACGAGCAGTACTTC CASSHRDRGLYEQYF
once TRBJ1-6 TRBV9 TRBD1 TGTGCCAGCAGCGTAGGAGACAGGGATTCACCCCTCCACTTT CASSVGDRDSPLHF
- TRBJ1-2 TRBV6-5 TRBD1 TGTGCCAGCACCCGACAGGGGGCAAGCTATGGCTACACCTTC CASTRQGASYGYTF
- TRBJ2-7 TRBV28 TRBD1 TGTGCCAGCACCCTCACGGGACAGACCTACGAGCAGTACTTC CASTLTGQTYEQYF
- TRBJ2-1 TRBV4-2 TRBD2 TGTGCCAGCAGCCGTACAGTCGGGGGGAATGAGCAGTTCTTC CASSRTVGGNEQFF
- TRBJ2-3 TRBV10-3 TRBD2 TGTGCCATCGGCCATACGGGACTAGCGACTAGCACAGATACGCAGTATTTT CAIGHTGLATSTDTQYF
- TRBJ1-1 TRBV9 TRBD1 TGTGCCAGCACCCGGGACAGGGGGGTGAGCACTGAAGCTTTCTTT CASTRDRGVSTEAFF
- TRBJ2-7 TRBV6-5 TRBD2 TGTGCCAGCAGTTGGTGGGGGGGAGCCTACGAGCAGTACTTC CASSWWGGAYEQYF
- TRBJ2-6 TRBV11-3 TRBD2 TGTGCCAGCAGCTTGTCAGCGGGGGCCTCTGGGGCCAACGTCCTGACTTTC CASSLSAGASGANVLTF
- TRBJ1-5 TRBV12-5 - TGTGCTAGTGGTTTGGCCACAACAGGGTCCAATCAGCCCCAGCATTTT CASGLATTGSNQPQHF
- TRBJ2-3 TRBV15 TRBD2 TGTGCCACCAGCTCATGGACTAGCGGGGGGATCTACCCCTATTTT CATSSWTSGGIYPYF
- TRBJ1-5 TRBV19 - TGTGCCAGTAGTATAGGCTCAGGCCAACTGGAGCCCCAGCATTTT CASSIGSGQLEPQHF
few TRBJ2-1 TRBV10-3 TRBD1 TGTGCCATCACAAGATCAGGCACAGGGGATTACAATGAGCAGTTCTTC CAITRSGTGDYNEQFF
- TRBJ1-2 TRBV11-2 TRBD1 TGTGCCAGCAGCGCGGGGACAGGGCTCTATGGCTACACCTTC CASSAGTGLYGYTF
- TRBJ1-4 TRBV28 TRBD1 TGTGCCAGCAGGGTTGCCGGGACAGGGGTAGATGGCGGTGAAAAACTGTTTTTT CASRVAGTGVDGGEKLFF
- TRBJ2-5 TRBV25-1 - TGTGCCAGCAGGGACACCTCAGGGCAAGAGACCCAGTACTTC CASRDTSGQETQYF
- TRBJ1-4 TRBV5-1 - TGCGCCAGCAGCCCCACGCACAGAATAACAAGTGCAACTAATGAAAAACTGTTTTTT CASSPTHRITSATNEKLFF
- TRBJ2-1 TRBV11-1 - TGTGCCAGCAGCTTAACCAGTGCCAGCTCCTACAATGAGCAGTTCTTC CASSLTSASSYNEQFF
- TRBJ2-7 TRBV7-3 TRBD1 TGTGCCAGCAGCGTAACCGGGACAGGGGTCTACGAGCAGTACTTC CASSVTGTGVYEQYF
- TRBJ2-7 TRBV6-5 - TGTGCCAGCAGCCCCCTCTGGGCAGGTACCTACGAGCAGTACTTC CASSPLWAGTYEQYF
- TRBJ2-7 TRBV15 TRBD1 TGTGCCACCAGCAGAGGTTCTGGGGACAGGTACGAGCAGTACTTC CATSRGSGDRYEQYF
- TRBJ1-2 TRBV6-5 - TGTGCCAGCATCCGCAATCCGGGAGGCTATGGCTACACCTTC CASIRNPGGYGYTF